The 13 T cell receptor beta chains in this list originate from one sample, sequenced in a study of blood T cell repertoires in COVID-19. Method: immunoSEQ multiplex PCR; TCRdb's copy keeps in-frame clones and lacks some. The sample shows approximately 270,000 clones, 91% of them seen only once. The sequencing sample was made of PBMCs or T cells enriched from blood (not recorded which). The origin of the receptors is a human donor in a cohort exposed to, infected with or recovered from COVID-19 (not recorded which). The donor label of this sample is uncertain.

The chain's CDR3 is CASSLPGQGRDEQYF. The CDR3 DNA sequence: TGTGCCAGCAGTTTACCGGGACAGGGGAGGGACGAGCAGTACTTC. The chain joins TRBV6-2 or TRBV6-3 to TRBJ2-7, with 10 bases that match TRBD1. V was clipped by 4 bases and J by 5 bases; unmatched bases: 8. Germline assignment: CDR1 MNHEY and CDR2 SVGEGT. The CDR3 sequence is 15 residues long.

The chain joins TRBV10-3 to TRBJ1-2; the D gene is possibly TRBD1 (5 bases). The germline CDR1 and CDR2 sequences are ENHRY and SYGVKD. V gave up 8 bases and J gave up 8 bases, with 15 bases separating them. The CDR3 runs to 12 residues. The CDR3 nucleotides are TGTGCCATCGAACATAAGGGGAGGGGCTACACCTTC. It translates to CAIEHKGRGYTF.

V usage is TRBV6-6 and J usage is TRBJ1-5; 7 bases map to TRBD1. V shed 6 bases, J shed 7 bases, and the junction held 15 bases outside the gene matches. CDR1 and CDR2 from the germline V gene are MNHNY and SVGAGI (reference sequence). The CDR3 loop spans 16 amino acids. The DNA for the CDR3 is TGTGCCAGCAGCCACTCGATCGGCAGGGGGGAACAGCCCCAGCATTTT. It is translated as CASSHSIGRGEQPQHF.

The chain carries TRBV19 and TRBJ2-2; perhaps TRBD1 as D (6 bases). The germline CDR1 and CDR2 sequences are LNHDA and SQIVND (reference sequence). V dropped 3 bases and J dropped 5 bases, with 13 bases sitting between them. The CDR3 is 15 amino acids. This CDR3 reads CASSIPQGGTGELFF. The CDR3 DNA sequence: TGTGCCAGTAGTATCCCACAGGGTGGGACCGGGGAGCTGTTTTTT.

There are a few counts of this clone. The chain is built from TRBV29-1 and TRBJ2-7; 11 bases fit TRBD1. Germline V lookup: CDR1 SQVTM, CDR2 ANQGSEA. V shed 6 bases, J shed 5 bases, and the junction held 6 bases outside the gene matches. This CDR3 region has 13 residues. The CDR3 loop is CSVTGTGGNEQYF. CDR3 DNA: TGCAGCGTCACAGGGACAGGGGGAAACGAGCAGTACTTC.

This clone was seen a single time. This chain uses TRBV29-1 with TRBJ2-5, with 8 bases lining up with TRBD1. The germline CDR1 and CDR2 sequences are SQVTM and ANQGSEA. The CDR3 sequence is 12 residues long. In DNA, the CDR3 is TGCAGTACCGACAGGGGTGCAGAGACCCAGTACTTC. Its protein is CSTDRGAETQYF.

The chain couples TRBV19 to TRBJ1-4, with a weak D call TRBD1 (5 bases). Germline CDR1 LNHDA, CDR2 SQIVND (reference sequence). The CDR3 loop spans 16 amino acids. Trimming stripped 7 bases from V and 3 bases from J, with 18 bases between. CDR3 amino acids: CASTKSQGTSNEKLFF. CDR3 DNA: TGTGCCAGTACCAAATCCCAGGGTACTTCTAATGAAAAACTGTTTTTT.

This rearrangement joins TRBV5-1 to TRBJ2-5, with a tentative D call TRBD1 (5 bases). This CDR3 spans 15 amino acids. Trimming pared 0 bases from V and 2 bases from J, leaving 11 bases between. Germline CDR1 reads SGHRS; CDR2 reads YFSETQ. The CDR3 nucleotides read TGCGCCAGCAGCTTGGGTAGGGGCGGACAAGAGACCCAGTACTTC. Translating gives CASSLGRGGQETQYF.

This rearrangement joins TRBV5-1 to TRBJ1-2; possible D gene TRBD1, 6 bases. The V and J ends lost 0 bases and 1 base respectively, with 10 bases between them. CDR3 length: 15 amino acids. Germline V gene data show CDR1 as SGHRS and CDR2 as YFSETQ. The CDR3 DNA sequence: TGCGCCAGCAGCTTGGGGGGACAATTTAACTATGGCTACACCTTC. Protein sequence: CASSLGGQFNYGYTF.

The rearrangement joins TRBV12-3 or TRBV12-4 to TRBJ2-7, with 7 bases lining up with TRBD2. V dropped 8 bases and J dropped 3; count of bases not matched to a gene: 7. The CDR3 is made up of 13 amino acids. This CDR3 is CASSSGASYEQYF. The DNA of the CDR3 is TGTGCCAGCTCAAGCGGGGCCAGCTACGAGCAGTACTTC.

V and J are TRBV25-1 and TRBJ2-3; D possibly corresponds to TRBD1 (6 bases). V was pared by 4 bases and J by 1 base, with 12 bases between. In germline, CDR1 is MGHDK, CDR2 SYGVNS. This CDR3 comprises 15 residues. CDR3 coding DNA: TGTGCCAGCAGTGCGGCAGGGGCGCGCACAGATACGCAGTATTTT. Its protein product is CASSAAGARTDTQYF.

The rearrangement uses TRBV9 and TRBJ1-2; D may be TRBD1 (5 bases). The length of the CDR3 is 14 residues. In germline, CDR1 is SGDLS, CDR2 YYNGEE. The ends were cut back, 0 bases at V and 4 bases at J, with 10 bases in the middle. The chain's CDR3 is CASSVAQGSYGYTF. DNA of the CDR3: TGTGCCAGCAGCGTAGCGCAGGGTTCCTATGGCTACACCTTC.

V and J are TRBV19 and TRBJ2-5, with 10 bases fitting TRBD2. J lost 3 bases, V lost 1 base, and 5 bases had no gene match. CDR3 size: 16 residues. The V gene's germline CDR1 is LNHDA and CDR2 SQIVND (reference sequence). CDR3 protein: CASSIGPSGGKETQYF. Written as DNA, the CDR3 is TGTGCCAGTAGTATAGGTCCTAGCGGGGGAAAAGAGACCCAGTACTTC.